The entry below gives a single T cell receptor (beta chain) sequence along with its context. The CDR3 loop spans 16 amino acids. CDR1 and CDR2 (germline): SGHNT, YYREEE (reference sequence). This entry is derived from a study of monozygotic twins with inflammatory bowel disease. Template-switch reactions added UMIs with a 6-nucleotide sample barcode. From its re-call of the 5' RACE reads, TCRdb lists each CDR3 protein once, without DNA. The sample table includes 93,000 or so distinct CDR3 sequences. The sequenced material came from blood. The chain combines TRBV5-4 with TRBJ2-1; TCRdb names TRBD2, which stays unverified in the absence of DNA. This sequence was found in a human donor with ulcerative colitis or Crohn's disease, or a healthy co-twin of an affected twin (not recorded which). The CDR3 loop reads CASSLSLATGDNEQFF.